This T cell receptor beta chain was recorded in a study of regulatory T cells in long-lasting Graves disease (dated by TCRdb to the early 2020s). With respect to the entire study: Antithyroid drugs had been taken for less than 3 months by newly diagnosed Graves' disease patients. The study was registered as a clinical trial and conducted in China. Persistent Graves' disease patients were compared with newly diagnosed Graves' disease patients by peripheral blood TCR sequencing and RNA sequencing. TCR sequencing covered some 13 persistent and around 20 newly diagnosed Graves' disease patients, approximately 33 samples in total.

This clonotype has ten or more counts. Its antigen specificity is not known. Per-base qualities were not stored, and no clone one base away is much larger. The library came from multiplex PCR. Sequencing was performed on an Illumina HiSeq 4000. To build TCR beta libraries, CDR3 regions were amplified by Arm-PCR using iRepertoire HTBI primers. PCR products were gel purified before sequencing. From the authors' description of their analysis: Across samples, 55 to 80 TRBV and 15 or so TRBJ segments were identified and used for gene usage analysis of CDR3 amino acid clonotypes. COPE and FqMerger were used to merge filtered high-quality paired reads into contigs. Contigs were aligned with BLAST to IMGT TRBV, TRBD and TRBJ reference genes, and CDR3 was defined per IMGT. Highly expanded clones were defined as clonotypes with a frequency above 0.1%. Shannon entropy was used to measure repertoire diversity, and the Gini coefficient was used to measure V-J evenness. A clonotype was considered public if more than one individual shared it. Through fastp at Q25 and MiXCR, TCRdb rebuilt clones from the public reads, retaining in-frame beta chains. Rows with one shared CDR3 protein collapse into an entry with the most common genes and DNA. The V and J calls reflect TCRdb's pipeline rather than the authors' work. This sample gives 620,000 or so distinct CDR3 sequences in total; roughly 15% of them show up just once. The ten largest clones take up about 18% of the sample.

Overall results and qualifications from the work: Because the primary lesion, thyroid tissue, could not be accessed, the study looked at peripheral blood alone. Sequencing and analysis were limited to the TCR beta chain. More public clonotypes were shared among persistent patients (more than 2,500) than among newly diagnosed patients (roughly 960). Compared with newly diagnosed patients, persistent Graves' disease patients had lower TCR Shannon entropy and fewer highly expanded clones, which suggests clonal expansion. The authors acknowledged the small sample size as a limitation that may reduce accuracy. Persistent disease showed preferential use of TRBV28, TRBJ1-2 and TRBJ2-5, whereas newly diagnosed disease favored TRBV20-1 and TRBJ2-1.

V was cut back by 2 bases and J by 3 bases, leaving a gap of 11 bases between them. For CDR1 and CDR2, the germline V gene (reference sequence) lists SEHNR and FQNEAQ. Reading from cysteine to phenylalanine, the CDR3 counts 14 amino acids. The read is trimmed to its CDR3 DNA, 42 bases read in frame from base 1. The meaning of the sample's time point label: newly diagnosed GD, antithyroid drugs for less than 3 months. RNA was extracted from PBMCs in TRIzol for both TCR sequencing and RNA sequencing. The diagnosis of Graves' disease followed American Thyroid Association guidelines. Recruitment of patients was carried out at an endocrinology department in Xi'an, China. Each patient gave approximately 10 milliliters of peripheral blood, collected in an EDTA anticoagulant tube. Ficoll Paque Plus density gradient separation was used to isolate PBMCs, and no further T cell sorting was done. An Agilent 2100 Bioanalyzer and agarose gel were used to check RNA quality, while a NanoDrop 2000 measured RNA concentration.

These sequences were also reported in another study, on T cells in Graves' hyperthyroidism and ophthalmopathy. Taken from the second paper: Stable Graves' hyperthyroidism was defined as the absence of progression to ophthalmopathy over 18 months of follow-up. Hyperthyroidism patients were aged 18 to 65 years and newly diagnosed, with disease duration of less than 2 months. The study excluded patients with uncontrolled infections, other autoimmune diseases, pregnancy or lactation. Diagnoses were based on clinical symptoms, serum thyroxine and TRAb, thyroid ultrasound and orbital computed tomography. The TCR CDR3 was subjected to a first round of RT-PCR using the HTBI primer set and the Qiagen OneStep RT-PCR kit. Most expanded thyroid clonotypes (frequency above 0.001) were also detected in blood, suggesting blood repertoires may reflect thyroid immune responses. Ophthalmopathy was separated from stable hyperthyroidism by a 13 V-J signature model, with around 88% sensitivity and roughly 84% specificity obtained in cross-validation and 80%/75% obtained in testing. In validation, progression to ophthalmopathy was predicted by the model with 70.59% sensitivity and around 76% specificity, a median of roughly six months before onset. To identify TCR V-J signatures that set the groups apart, the researchers used a discovery cohort of about a hundred patients, made up of under 50 with Graves' ophthalmopathy and some 58 with stable Graves' hyperthyroidism. Whether ophthalmopathy could be predicted prospectively was tested in an independent validation cohort made up of 18 to 20 hyperthyroidism patients plus 17 patients who later progressed to ophthalmopathy. The 100 discovery patients were divided at random into training and test sets in a 7:3 ratio. The study also compared thyroid tissue and blood T-cell repertoires from a handful of Graves' hyperthyroidism patients. After blood sampling, hyperthyroidism patients were treated with methimazole at a starting dose of 30 mg daily, and ophthalmopathy patients were treated with high-dose intravenous methylprednisolone. A second multiplex PCR round built the libraries, followed by size selection and purification. Libraries were sequenced paired-end with 100 bp reads on an Illumina HiSeq2000. SOAPnuke was used to process the raw data, throwing out any read that contained adapters or uncalled bases, had a mean Phred below 15, or lacked an exact constant-primer or identifier match. High-quality paired reads were merged with COPE v1.2.5, and unique nucleotide sequences were defined as clonotypes. MiTCR v1.1 was used to align clonotypes to the IMGT TRBV, TRBD and TRBJ reference segments. The analysis was restricted to V-J combinations with a frequency above 0.0001, which together covered about 99% of the repertoires. The TCS score was defined as the ratio of F50 (clonal expansion) to E x V (chaos), calculated using BLOSUM62-based TCRdist between CDR3 peptides within each V-J. Welch's t-statistics and random forest reduced 500 to 650 V-J features to roughly 13, which were used in a naive Bayes classifier (R e1071). No statistical method was used to fix the sample size in advance, and group allocation was not hidden from the investigators. The paper reports TCR Vbeta CDR3 sequencing of some 140 peripheral blood samples: under 45 ophthalmopathy, 70 to 85 hyperthyroidism and some 17 progressor patients.

The TCR sequence derives from a woman in her 30s with Graves disease. Donor details come from another sample of the same person, matched by shared clones. The sequences come from peripheral blood mononuclear cells (PBMCs), collected at new diagnosis, from a patient treated with antithyroid drugs. The chain is assembled from TRBV7-9 and TRBJ2-7; 7 matching bases give a weak D call of TRBD2. The sequence in DNA is TGTGCCAGCAGCTTACGGGGGGCCCTCTACGAGCAGTACTTC. This translates into CASSLRGALYEQYF.